Below, 25 T cell receptor beta chains from the same sample are listed, as sequenced in a study of regulatory T cells in long-lasting Graves disease (dated by TCRdb to 2020 to 2022). This sample's time point label indicates: newly diagnosed GD, antithyroid drugs for less than 3 months. RNA was extracted from PBMCs in TRIzol for both TCR sequencing and RNA sequencing. Receptor libraries were prepared by multiplex PCR. Sequencing took place on an Illumina HiSeq 4000. iRepertoire HTBI primers and Arm-PCR amplification of CDR3 regions were used to construct TCR beta libraries. TCRdb itself trimmed the public reads at Q25 with fastp, ran MiXCR and retained productive beta chains. Every entry covers one CDR3 protein and lists the most common genes and DNA from its rows. This sample comprises under 250,000 distinct CDR3 sequences, 20% to 25% of them detected only once. The ten most abundant clones make up approximately 15% of the sample.

The material sequenced was peripheral blood mononuclear cells (PBMCs), taken at new diagnosis, from a patient treated with antithyroid drugs. The receptors originated from a female donor with Graves disease.

This clonotype occurred many times. CDR3 region: CASSRQGSGDEQFF. The CDR3, as DNA: TGTGCCAGCAGCAGACAGGGGTCAGGCGATGAGCAGTTCTTC. The V gene is TRBV11-1, the J gene TRBJ2-1; TRBD1 matches at 8 bases. The CDR3 spans 14 residues. The ends lost 5 bases at V and 8 bases at J; junction bases unmatched: 8. Germline-derived CDR1 and CDR2 are SGHAT and FQDESV (reference sequence).

This clonotype has ten or more counts. This chain joins TRBV9 and TRBJ2-1; a weak D match, TRBD2 (5 bases). CDR3 length: 16 residues. Per the germline V gene, CDR1 is SGDLS and CDR2 is YYNGEE. V was clipped by 4 bases and J by 1 base, with 15 bases between them. CDR3 sequence (DNA): TGTGCCAGCAGCTCTAGTAGCGACCGATCCTACAATGAGCAGTTCTTC. It translates to CASSSSSDRSYNEQFF.

This clonotype appeared many times. The gene calls are TRBV20-1 and TRBJ2-5; D is undetermined. V gave up 6 bases and J gave up 7 bases, with 12 bases separating them. The germline gives CDR1 DFQATT, CDR2 SNEGSKA (reference sequence). CDR3 length equals 11 residues. Here the CDR3 DNA reads TGCAGTGCGTACTCGGGCGGGACCCAGTACTTC. This encodes CSAYSGGTQYF.

This clonotype has a handful of counts. The chain joins TRBV24-1 to TRBJ2-2, with 8 bases aligning to TRBD1. This CDR3 spans 16 amino acids. Trimming removed 4 bases from V and 1 base from J; junction bases left unmatched: 4. Germline CDR1 and CDR2: KGHDR and SFDVKD. CDR3 coding DNA: TGTGCCACCAGTGAAACCGGGACAGGGAACACCGGGGAGCTGTTTTTT. Amino acids: CATSETGTGNTGELFF.

This clonotype was seen many times. V usage is TRBV20-1 and J usage is TRBJ2-7, with D possibly TRBD2 on 5 matching bases. Trimming shortened V by 2 bases and J by 4 bases, and 12 bases separated the two germline ends. Germline V gene data show CDR1 as DFQATT and CDR2 as SNEGSKA (reference sequence). There are 13 residues in the CDR3. The CDR3, as DNA: TGCAGTGCTAGACGTGGTGGGAGTTACGAGCAGTACTTC. Protein: CSARRGGSYEQYF.

This clonotype was recorded at least ten times. The V and J genes are TRBV27 and TRBJ2-7, with TRBD1 as a possible D gene (5 bases). This CDR3 is built from 13 residues. Between the trimmed V and J ends, which lost 4 bases and 4 bases, there was a span of 11 bases. Germline V gene lookup returns CDR1 MNHEY and CDR2 SMNVEV (reference sequence). CDR3 sequence reads: CASSSYQGYEQYF. As DNA, the CDR3 is TGTGCCAGCAGTTCTTACCAGGGATACGAGCAGTACTTC.

The V gene is TRBV5-6, the J gene TRBJ2-2, with 10 nucleotides matching TRBD1. The CDR3 covers 17 residues. Per the germline V gene, CDR1 is SGHDT and CDR2 is YYEEEE. Germline trimming cut 1 base from V and 0 bases from J; bases unmatched to any gene: 3. This CDR3 is CASSLTGQGTNTGELFF. The CDR3 DNA follows: TGTGCCAGCAGCTTGACGGGACAGGGGACGAACACCGGGGAGCTGTTTTTT.

The V call is TRBV7-2, the J call TRBJ2-3, with 10 bases that match TRBD2. Germline V gives CDR1 SGHTA, CDR2 FQGNSA. Trimming at V came to 5 bases and at J to 0 bases, leaving 8 bases not matched to a gene. The CDR3 length is 17 residues. In DNA form, the CDR3 reads TGTGCCAGCAGCGCAGCAGCGGGGGGGCCGAGCACAGATACGCAGTATTTT. Translated, it gives CASSAAAGGPSTDTQYF.

This clonotype was detected ten times or more. V gene TRBV11-1 combines with J gene TRBJ2-1; 7 bases are shared with TRBD1. From germline, CDR1 is SGHAT and CDR2 FQDESV (reference sequence). The CDR3 is made up of 12 amino acids. The V segment lost 2 bases and the J segment 9 bases; nucleotides outside the gene matches: 1. The DNA for the CDR3 is TGTGCCAGCAGCTTAACAGGGGCTGAGCAGTTCTTC. It codes for CASSLTGAEQFF.

The chain employs TRBV24-1 and TRBJ2-7, with 12 bases matching TRBD2. The CDR3 sequence is 16 residues long. The junction had 7 bases not matched to a gene; V was cut back by 2 bases and J by 6 bases. The V gene's germline CDR1 is KGHDR and CDR2 SFDVKD. The CDR3 region has the DNA TGTGCCACCAGTGATTCTGCCGAGGGACTAGCGGGCGAGCAGTACTTC. Translated, it gives CATSDSAEGLAGEQYF.

This clonotype came up many times. This chain connects TRBV12-3 or TRBV12-4 to TRBJ1-4; perhaps TRBD1 as D (6 bases). The CDR3 contains 14 residues. The ends were cut back, 4 bases at V and 6 bases at J, with 12 bases in the middle. CDR3 in DNA: TGTGCCAGCAGTTGGGGACATTTGGATGAAAAACTGTTTTTT. It specifies CASSWGHLDEKLFF.

This clonotype occurred many times. V gene TRBV5-1 combines with J gene TRBJ2-3, with 7 bases aligning to TRBD2. With V trimmed by 4 bases and J by 3 bases, 8 bases remained unmatched. The germline CDR1 and CDR2 sequences are SGHRS and YFSETQ. The length of the CDR3 is 15 residues. The CDR3, as DNA: TGCGCCAGCAGCCCGGGGACTACAAGGACAGATACGCAGTATTTT. It encodes CASSPGTTRTDTQYF.

This clonotype was recorded many times. The V call is TRBV7-2, the J call TRBJ2-1; TRBD1 matches 7 bases. Germline V CDR1 and CDR2: SGHTA, FQGNSA. J lost 3 bases, V lost 2 bases, and 10 bases had no gene match. The CDR3 extends over 17 amino acids. CDR3 nucleotides: TGTGCCAGCAGCTTACTCTCCTCGAGACAGGGCTACAATGAGCAGTTCTTC. It is translated as CASSLLSSRQGYNEQFF.

This clonotype has at least ten counts. The CDR3: CASRGVNEQFF. The CDR3 DNA sequence: TGTGCCAGCAGGGGGGTGAATGAGCAGTTCTTC. The chain has TRBV14 and TRBJ2-1, with D possibly called TRBD1 or TRBD2 (5 bases each). The CDR3 covers 11 residues. The V gene lost 6 bases and the J gene lost 7 bases, with 7 bases spanning the gap. Germline-derived CDR1 and CDR2 are SGHDN and FVKESK.

This rearrangement joins TRBV7-2 to TRBJ1-1; D may be TRBD1 (6 bases). V shed 5 bases and J shed 11 bases, with 15 bases lying between them. The V gene's germline CDR1 is SGHTA and CDR2 FQGNSA. The CDR3 is 12 amino acids. CDR3 coding DNA: TGTGCCAGCAGCCGGAACAGGGAGGTGGCTTTCTTT. It is translated as CASSRNREVAFF.

About this clonotype: This may be a read error: a much more frequent sequence differs by one nucleotide. This sequence joins TRBV12-5 and TRBJ2-2, with D perhaps matching TRBD2 (5 bases). Trimming removed 2 bases from V and 6 bases from J, with 13 bases in between. The germline V gene has CDR1 LGHNT and CDR2 FRNRAP. The CDR3 length is 15 residues. The CDR3 is CASGLPRKGAGELFF. CDR3 sequence (DNA): TGTGCTAGTGGTTTGCCCCGGAAGGGAGCCGGGGAGCTGTTTTTT.

With regard to this clonotype: A far larger clone lies a single base away; this is likely a read error. The chain has TRBV7-2 and TRBJ2-1; D is possibly TRBD1 (5 bases). This CDR3 is built from 15 residues. The V gene's germline CDR1 is SGHTA and CDR2 FQGNSA. Deletions cut 5 bases from V and 13 bases from J, with 24 bases between. The CDR3 loop is CASSIIWTISETQFF. CDR3 nucleotides: TGTGCCAGCAGCATCATCTGGACAATCTCAGAGACCCAGTTCTTC.

In its sample, this clonotype was seen many times. J is TRBJ2-3 and V is TRBV18; the D call may be TRBD1 or TRBD2 (5 bases each). The CDR3 has 14 amino acids. The germline gives CDR1 KGHSH, CDR2 LQKENI. Trimming stripped 0 bases from V and 6 bases from J, with 10 bases between. As DNA, the CDR3 is TGTGCCAGCTCACCACCTTCTCGGGGCGATACGCAGTATTTT. The encoded protein is CASSPPSRGDTQYF. Using reference TRBV18 and TRBJ2-3 for the parts outside the CDR3, the full variable domain is NAGVMQNPRHLVRRRGQEARLRCSPMKGHSHVYWYRQLPEEGLKFMVYLQKENIIDESGMPKERFSAEFPKEGPSILRIQQVVRGDSAAYFCASSPPSRGDTQYFGPGTRLTVL.

This clonotype was observed many times. The genes are TRBV28 and TRBJ1-6, with D unclear. The CDR3 runs 13 residues. V dropped 7 bases and J dropped 7 bases, with 11 bases sitting between them. CDR1 and CDR2 (germline): MDHEN, SYDVKM. The CDR3 coding sequence is TGTGCCAGCATGGCTGAACTGAATTCACCCCTCCACTTT. It is translated as CASMAELNSPLHF.

This clonotype has at least ten counts. This sequence joins TRBV30 and TRBJ2-7; D gene uncertain. This CDR3 contains 12 residues. Germline-derived CDR1 and CDR2 are GTSNPN and SVGIG (reference sequence). V lost 2 bases and J lost 2, with 7 bases in between. CDR3 DNA sequence: TGTGCCTGGAGTCCGCAAACCTACGAGCAGTACTTC. Residues: CAWSPQTYEQYF.

This chain connects TRBV12-3 or TRBV12-4 to TRBJ1-2, with D possibly being TRBD1 (6 bases). Trimming left V 8 bases short and J 2 bases short, with 15 bases between. The CDR3 has 14 residues. As DNA, the CDR3 is TGTGCCAGCCATAATTCGCAGGGGAACTATGGCTACACCTTC. This translates into CASHNSQGNYGYTF.

This clonotype was seen many times. V is TRBV12-3 or TRBV12-4 and J is TRBJ2-5; 9 positions agree with TRBD2. Trimming cost V 3 bases and J 4 bases; bases outside gene matches: 27. This CDR3 is built from 22 residues. Here the CDR3 reads CASSFDIAPGGGGEGDRETQYF. The CDR3 DNA reads as TGTGCCAGCAGTTTCGATATCGCCCCTGGCGGGGGGGGCGAAGGAGACCGAGAGACCCAGTACTTC.

This clonotype came up many times. The rearrangement links TRBV7-2 to TRBJ1-2; perhaps TRBD1 as D (5 bases). CDR1 is SGHTA and CDR2 is FQGNSA in the germline V gene. This CDR3 is built from 15 residues. Trimming took 2 bases from V and 5 from J, leaving 15 bases between them. The CDR3 DNA follows: TGTGCCAGCAGCTTAATAACAGCATGGGGGTATGGCTACACCTTC. Translation gives CASSLITAWGYGYTF.

Worth noting for this clonotype: Because the CDR3 is missing its conserved closing phenylalanine or tryptophan, this is likely a read error. This chain connects TRBV2 to TRBJ2-3, with D tentatively TRBD1 (6 bases). Germline CDR1 reads SNHLY; CDR2 reads FYNNEI. The CDR3 is 15 residues long. The CDR3 region has the DNA TGTGCTAGCAGTCCGCAGGGGTTAAGCACAGATACGCAGTATCTT. Translation gives CASSPQGLSTDTQYL.

This clonotype occurred many times. V is TRBV7-2 and J is TRBJ1-6; 7 bases are shared with TRBD1. The V segment lost 5 bases and the J segment 9 bases; nucleotides outside the gene matches: 10. CDR3 length: 15 residues. Germline V CDR1 and CDR2: SGHTA, FQGNSA. The CDR3 sequence is CASSASRDRISPLHF. The CDR3 nucleotides are TGTGCCAGCAGCGCAAGCCGGGACAGAATTTCACCCCTCCACTTT. Full variable domain (rest looked up from reference TRBV7-2 and TRBJ1-6): GAGVSQSPSNKVTEKGKDVELRCDPISGHTALYWYRQSLGQGLEFLIYFQGNSAPDKSGLPSDRFSAERTGGSVSTLTIQRTQQEDSAVYLCASSASRDRISPLHFGNGTRLTVT.